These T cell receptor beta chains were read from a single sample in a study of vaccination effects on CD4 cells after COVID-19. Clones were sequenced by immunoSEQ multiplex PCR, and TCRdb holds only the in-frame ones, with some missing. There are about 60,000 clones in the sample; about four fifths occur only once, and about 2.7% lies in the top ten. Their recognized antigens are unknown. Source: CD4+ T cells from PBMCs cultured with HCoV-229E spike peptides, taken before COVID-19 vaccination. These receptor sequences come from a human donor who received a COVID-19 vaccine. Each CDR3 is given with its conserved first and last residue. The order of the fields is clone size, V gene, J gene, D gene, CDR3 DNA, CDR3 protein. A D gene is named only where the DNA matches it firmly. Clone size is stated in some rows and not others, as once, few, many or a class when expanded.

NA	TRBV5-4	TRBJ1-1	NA	TGTGCCAGCAGCTCCCGAGGGTGGGCCGAGGGAACTGAAGCTTTCTTT	CASSSRGWAEGTEAFF
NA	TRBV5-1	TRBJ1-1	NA	TGCGCCAGCAGCTTGGGACATCCGACCACTGAAGCTTTCTTT	CASSLGHPTTEAFF
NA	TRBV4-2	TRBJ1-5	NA	TGTGCCAGCAGCCAAGTGGGCAATCAGCCCCAGCATTTT	CASSQVGNQPQHF
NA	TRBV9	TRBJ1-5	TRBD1	TGTGCCAGCAGCGAGGGGACAGCGACCAATCAGCCCCAGCATTTT	CASSEGTATNQPQHF
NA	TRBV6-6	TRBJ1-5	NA	TGTGCCAGCAGTTCGTGGGAGCCCCAGCATTTT	CASSSWEPQHF
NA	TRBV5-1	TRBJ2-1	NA	TGCGCCAGCAGCATTGGGGGTCCGAATGAGCAGTTCTTC	CASSIGGPNEQFF
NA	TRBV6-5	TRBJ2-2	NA	NA	CASSYYRRAGELFF
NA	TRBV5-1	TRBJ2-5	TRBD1	TGCGCCAGCAGCTTGGGGACAGGGGGATTGGAAGAGACCCAGTACTTC	CASSLGTGGLEETQYF
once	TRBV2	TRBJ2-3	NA	TGTGCCAGCAGTGAAGCGAGGGGGGCAGATACGCAGTATTTT	CASSEARGADTQYF
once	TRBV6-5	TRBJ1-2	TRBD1	TGTGCCAGCAGGGACACAGGGGGTTCCTACTATGGCTACACCTTC	CASRDTGGSYYGYTF
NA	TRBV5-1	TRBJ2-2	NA	TGCGCCAGCAGCTTGGCACAGAACACCGGGGAGCTGTTTTTT	CASSLAQNTGELFF
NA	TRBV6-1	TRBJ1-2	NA	TGTGCCAGCAGTGAAAGTTTATCCGGATCCTATGGCTACACCTTC	CASSESLSGSYGYTF
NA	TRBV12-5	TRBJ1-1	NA	TGTGCTAGTGGTTTTCTGACGGGAAACACTGAAGCTTTCTTT	CASGFLTGNTEAFF
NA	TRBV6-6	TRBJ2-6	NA	TGTGCCAGCAGTTACTCACGATCTGGGGCCAACGTCCTGACTTTC	CASSYSRSGANVLTF
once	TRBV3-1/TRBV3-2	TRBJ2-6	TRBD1	TGTGCCAGCAGCCCCCTTAGGACCAGGGGGCTCTCTGGGGCCAACGTCCTGACTTTC	CASSPLRTRGLSGANVLTF
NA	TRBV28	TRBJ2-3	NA	TGTGCCAGCAGACCGGGACGTTCGCGCCCAGATACGCAGTATTTT	CASRPGRSRPDTQYF
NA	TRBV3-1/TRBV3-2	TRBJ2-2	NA	TGTGCCAGCAGCCCGGACTGGAGGCCGTACGGGGAGCTGTTTTTT	CASSPDWRPYGELFF
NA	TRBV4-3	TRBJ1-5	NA	TGCGCCAGCAGCCAAGATTGGGGGAACAATCAGCCCCAGCATTTT	CASSQDWGNNQPQHF
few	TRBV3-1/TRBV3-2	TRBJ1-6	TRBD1	TGTGCCAGCGGGGTTACAGGGGATGGAAATTCACCCCTCCACTTT	CASGVTGDGNSPLHF
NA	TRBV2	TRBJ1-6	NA	TGTGCCAGCAGTCGCCAAGGGGGGATTTCACCCCTCCACTTT	CASSRQGGISPLHF
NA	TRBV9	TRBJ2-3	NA	TGTGCCAGCAGCTACCGTCCGGGGCCAACGGCAGATACGCAGTATTTT	CASSYRPGPTADTQYF
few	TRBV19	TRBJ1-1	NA	TGTGCCAGTAGTATTCAGGGCCTCACTGAAGCTTTCTTT	CASSIQGLTEAFF
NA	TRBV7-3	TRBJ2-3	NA	TGTGCCAGCAGCCCCGGTGTGTCGGGGGGCACAGATACGCAGTATTTT	CASSPGVSGGTDTQYF
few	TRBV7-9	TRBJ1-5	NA	TGTGCCAGCAGCTTAGCCGGAACAATCCCCAATCAGCCCCAGCATTTT	CASSLAGTIPNQPQHF